These T cell receptor beta chains were read from a single sample in a study of neurological immune-mediated disorders. Each CDR3 protein is one row after TCRdb ran MiXCR on the 5' RACE reads. The table has 25,000 to 35,000 distinct CDR3 sequences, 1.5% seen once. The sequencing sample was made of PBMCs. These receptor sequences come from a woman in her 30s with multiple sclerosis. CDR3s include the opening cysteine and the closing phenylalanine or tryptophan. Each record gives: clone size, D gene, V gene, J gene, CDR3 DNA, CDR3 protein. The D gene is left open where the match is weak. Only some rows state a clone size, as once, few, many or a class for expanded clones.

>many|TRBD1|TRBV3-1|TRBJ1-5
TGTGCCAGCAGCCGATCAACAGGGGGCAAGCCCCAGCATTTT
CASSRSTGGKPQHF
>many|-|TRBV3-1|TRBJ2-1
TGTGCCAGCAGCCGAGATCTTCGAAATGAGCAGTTCTTC
CASSRDLRNEQFF
>many|TRBD1|TRBV20-1|TRBJ2-2
TGCAGTGCTAGGGACAGGGTGTCCGGGGAGCTGTTTTTT
CSARDRVSGELFF
>many|-|TRBV4-3|TRBJ1-1
TGCGCCAGCAGACGCAGGGATGGTAAGAACACTGAAGCTTTCTTT
CASRRRDGKNTEAFF
>many|TRBD1|TRBV6-1|TRBJ2-2
TGTGCCAGCGGCCAGGGGGCGGAGAAGCTGTTTTTT
CASGQGAEKLFF
>many|-|TRBV29-1|TRBJ2-5
TGCAGCGCAGGATGGCGTGGGGCGGAGACCCAGTACTTC
CSAGWRGAETQYF
>many|-|TRBV14|TRBJ1-2
TGTGCCAGCAGCCAGGGGGGACGGAACTATGGCTACACCTTC
CASSQGGRNYGYTF
>many|-|TRBV27|TRBJ1-1
TGTGCCAGCAGTTTACCCGGAGGGAACACTGAAGCTTTCTTT
CASSLPGGNTEAFF
>many|-|TRBV11-3|TRBJ2-2
TGTGCCAGCAGCTTAGCGGGAACCGGGGAGCTGTTTTTT
CASSLAGTGELFF
>many|TRBD1|TRBV11-2|TRBJ2-3
TGTGCCAGCAGATCAGGACAGGTCTTTAGGGGGGATACGCAGTATTTT
CASRSGQVFRGDTQYF
>many|TRBD1|TRBV12-3/TRBV12-4|TRBJ1-5
TGTGCCAGCAGTAGACAGGGGGGGAGTAGCAATCAGCCCCAGCATTTT
CASSRQGGSSNQPQHF
>many|-|TRBV5-5|TRBJ1-2
TGTGCCAGCAGTTCAAGCACCTATGGCTACACCTTC
CASSSSTYGYTF
>medium-sized|-|TRBV5-1|TRBJ2-2
TGCGCCAGCAGCTTGGCCCTGGGGTCCGGGGAGCTGTTTTTT
CASSLALGSGELFF
>many|-|TRBV5-1|TRBJ2-3
TGCGCCAGCAGCCCCTACGGGGGCACAGATACGCAGTATTTT
CASSPYGGTDTQYF
>many|TRBD1|TRBV5-1|TRBJ2-1
TGCGCCAGCAGCTACGGGACAGGGTCAGGGAATGAGCAGTTCTTC
CASSYGTGSGNEQFF
>many|-|TRBV5-1|TRBJ1-4
TGCGCCAGCGGACCGGGCGTGGAGGAAAAACTGTTTTTT
CASGPGVEEKLFF
>many|-|TRBV18|TRBJ1-5
TGTGCCAGCTCACCACAGGACCGGCAGCCCCAGCATTTT
CASSPQDRQPQHF
>many|-|TRBV5-5|TRBJ1-1
TGTGCCAGCAGCTTTATGACGAACACTGAAGCTTTCTTT
CASSFMTNTEAFF
>many|TRBD2|TRBV5-1|TRBJ2-3
TGCGCCAGCACCCAGCGGGGGTTTAAACTCACAGATACGCAGTATTTT
CASTQRGFKLTDTQYF
>many|-|TRBV4-3|TRBJ1-5
TGCGCCAGCAGCCAAGATCTCGGTGACTCTAGCAATCAGCCCCAGCATTTT
CASSQDLGDSSNQPQHF
>many|TRBD2|TRBV10-3|TRBJ2-7
TGTGCCATCGGTAAAACTAGCGGTTACGAGCAGTACTTC
CAIGKTSGYEQYF
>many|-|TRBV7-9|TRBJ1-1
TGTGCCAGCAGCTGGCAGAACACTGAAGCTTTCTTT
CASSWQNTEAFF
>many|TRBD1|TRBV5-1|TRBJ2-1
TGCGCCAGCAGATCGGACGGACAGGGGGGGAATGAGCAGTTCTTC
CASRSDGQGGNEQFF
>many|TRBD2|TRBV6-6|TRBJ2-4
TGTGCCAGACGGGGGAGGGACCAAAAAAACATTCAGTACTTC
CARRGRDQKNIQYF
>-|-|TRBV12-3/TRBV12-4|TRBJ2-5
TGTGCCAGCAGCTTAATCCGCCAAGAGACCCAGTACTTC
CASSLIRQETQYF
>many|TRBD1|TRBV12-3/TRBV12-4|TRBJ2-5
TGTGCCAGCAGTTTTGACAGGGGCACAGAGACCCAGTACTTC
CASSFDRGTETQYF
>many|-|TRBV3-1|TRBJ1-6
TGTGCCAGCAGCCGGACGGACGGCCATTCACCCCTCCACTTT
CASSRTDGHSPLHF
>many|-|TRBV6-2/TRBV6-3|TRBJ2-7
TGTGCCAGCCCTGCTTCCCCCAGCTCCTACGAGCAGTACTTC
CASPASPSSYEQYF
>many|-|TRBV6-5|TRBJ2-2
TGTGCCAGCAGCCCACAGGCTACGAACACCGGGGAGCTGTTTTTT
CASSPQATNTGELFF
>medium-sized|-|TRBV5-1|TRBJ2-7
TGCGCCAGCAGCTTAGTCGTCCTACCCTACGAGCAGTACTTC
CASSLVVLPYEQYF
>many|TRBD1|TRBV27|TRBJ1-1
TGTGCCAGCAGTTTATTCGGCCTGGGACAGGGGGGGACTGAAGCTTTCTTT
CASSLFGLGQGGTEAFF
>many|TRBD1|TRBV7-2|TRBJ2-7
TGTGCCAGCAGCTTAGACGGGGACAGAAAGCAGTACTTC
CASSLDGDRKQYF
>many|TRBD1|TRBV2|TRBJ2-2
TGTGCCAGCGTCCGGACAGGGGTCACCGGGGAGCTGTTTTTT
CASVRTGVTGELFF
>many|-|TRBV7-2|TRBJ2-1
TGTGCCAGCAGCTTAGGGCGGAACTACAATGAGCAGTTCTTC
CASSLGRNYNEQFF
>many|-|TRBV18|TRBJ1-5
TGTGCCAGCTCACCACCGACGAATCAGCCCCAGCATTTT
CASSPPTNQPQHF
>many|-|TRBV5-1|TRBJ1-1
TGCGCCAGCAGCGGGGGCGGCACTGAAGCTTTCTTT
CASSGGGTEAFF
>many|-|TRBV9|TRBJ2-1
TGTGCCAGCAGCCCTACCAGAGAGGCTGAGCAGTTCTTC
CASSPTREAEQFF